The 25 T cell receptor beta chains below were found in one sample sequenced in a study of radiotherapy plus CTLA-4 blockade in lung cancer. The method was immunoSEQ multiplex PCR; TCRdb's version includes in-frame clones alone and lacks a portion of them. The table lists 60,000 or so clones, 70% to 85% of them singletons. The sample consisted of peripheral blood, taken from a patient treated with radiotherapy plus ipilimumab. These receptors all stem from a human donor with non-small cell lung cancer who had a partial response to radiotherapy plus ipilimumab.

The DNA for the CDR3 is TGTGCCAGCAGCTTAACTTCCCAGGGGGCGCGGGCGGATGAGCAGTTCTTC. This translates into CASSLTSQGARADEQFF. J is TRBJ2-1 and V is TRBV7-2; 8 bases are a match to TRBD1. Per the germline V gene, CDR1 is SGHTA and CDR2 is FQGNSA. V lost 2 bases to trimming and J lost 8 bases; unmatched junction nucleotides: 14. This CDR3 has 17 residues.

The chain has TRBV9 and TRBJ2-7, with 8 positions matching TRBD2. Trimming took 4 bases from V and 3 from J; bases not matched to a gene: 9. The CDR3 runs 15 residues. Germline assignment: CDR1 SGDLS and CDR2 YYNGEE. CDR3 DNA: TGTGCCAGCAGCCGCGGGGCCGGGGGGGTCTACGAGCAGTACTTC. Its translation is CASSRGAGGVYEQYF.

The chain joins TRBV29-1 to TRBJ1-3, with TRBD1 matching 9 bases. V gave up 4 bases and J gave up 4 bases; unmatched junction bases: 11. Germline CDR1 reads SQVTM; CDR2 reads ANQGSEA. The CDR3 loop spans 16 amino acids. The CDR3 DNA follows: TGCAGCGTTGCCTTACAGGGGGCTGGGGCCGGAAACACCATATATTTT. Encoded protein: CSVALQGAGAGNTIYF.

The V gene is TRBV19, the J gene TRBJ1-1; tentatively, D is TRBD1 (5 bases). Trimming pared 3 bases from V and 5 bases from J, leaving 7 bases between. There are 12 residues in the CDR3. Germline values: CDR1 LNHDA, CDR2 SQIVND (reference sequence). The CDR3 bases are TGTGCCAGTAGTATGGGGGGTACTGAAGCTTTCTTT. Its protein is CASSMGGTEAFF. The full variable domain, completed using reference TRBV19 and TRBJ1-1, is DGGITQSPKYLFRKEGQNVTLSCEQNLNHDAMYWYRQDPGQGLRLIYYSQIVNDFQKGDIAEGYSVSREKKESFPLTVTSAQKNPTAFYLCASSMGGTEAFFGQGTRLTVV.

The gene calls are TRBV5-8 and TRBJ1-3, with D tentatively TRBD1 (6 bases). Germline values: CDR1 SGHTS, CDR2 YDEGEE. Trimming left V 4 bases short and J 0 bases short, with 14 bases between. The length of the CDR3 is 16 residues. CDR3: CASSTGQFISGNTIYF. The CDR3 coding sequence is TGTGCCAGCAGCACCGGACAGTTCATCTCTGGAAACACCATATATTTT. The full variable domain, completed using reference TRBV5-8 and TRBJ1-3, is EAGVTQSPTHLIKTRGQQATLRCSPISGHTSVYWYQQALGLGLQFLLWYDEGEERNRGNFPPRFSGRQFPNYSSELNVNALELEDSALYLCASSTGQFISGNTIYFGEGSWLTVV.

CDR3 sequence: CASSKPGQALGTEAFF. The CDR3 DNA reads as TGTGCCAGCAGTAAACCGGGACAGGCATTGGGCACTGAAGCTTTCTTT. V gene TRBV25-1 combines with J gene TRBJ1-1; 8 nucleotides line up with TRBD1. The junction had 12 bases not matched to a gene; V was cut back by 5 bases and J by 4 bases. CDR3 length equals 16 residues. Germline V gene data show CDR1 as MGHDK and CDR2 as SYGVNS.

This clone showed up just a few times. The chain combines TRBV5-4 with TRBJ1-4, with 8 bases identical to TRBD1. Trimming cost V 5 bases and J 6 bases; bases outside gene matches: 6. The length of the CDR3 is 14 residues. Germline CDR1 reads SGHNT; CDR2 reads YYREEE (reference sequence). CDR3 sequence (DNA): TGTGCCAGCAGGCGGACAGGGCAGGATGAAAAACTGTTTTTT. It yields the protein CASRRTGQDEKLFF.

The chain combines TRBV15 with TRBJ1-2; D might be TRBD1 (6 bases). The CDR3 runs 14 residues. V shed 7 bases and J shed 2 bases, with 14 bases lying between them. Germline CDR1 reads LNHNV; CDR2 reads YYDKDF (reference sequence). The CDR3 bases are TGTGCCACCACCCAGGGGCACCCGAACTATGGCTACACCTTC. It translates to CATTQGHPNYGYTF.

The V and J genes are TRBV15 and TRBJ2-7; 9 nucleotides line up with TRBD1. With V trimmed by 1 base and J by 4 bases, 2 bases remained unmatched. Germline CDR1 LNHNV, CDR2 YYDKDF (reference sequence). This CDR3 region has 14 residues. The CDR3 nucleotides read TGTGCCACCAGCAGAGGGACAGGGGAGTACGAGCAGTACTTC. Translation: CATSRGTGEYEQYF.

The chain is built from TRBV4-2 and TRBJ2-5, with TRBD2 matching 9 bases. The CDR3 totals 19 residues. Germline V gene sequence: CDR1 LGHNA, CDR2 YNFKEQ. V was pared by 1 base and J by 5 bases, with 17 bases of the junction left unmatched. In DNA, the CDR3 is TGTGCCAGCAGCCAAGGCCCGATTTTAGGCGGGGGGGCCCAGGAGACCCAGTACTTC. This sequence encodes CASSQGPILGGGAQETQYF.

The chain joins TRBV18 to TRBJ2-3, with 12 positions matching TRBD1. Unmatched junction bases numbered 11, after V lost 4 bases and J lost 9 bases. The germline gives CDR1 KGHSH, CDR2 LQKENI. The CDR3 is 16 residues long. The CDR3 here is CASSLDRDRGQGTQYF. DNA of the CDR3: TGTGCCAGCTCACTGGACCGGGACAGGGGGCAGGGGACGCAGTATTTT.

The rearrangement uses TRBV28 and TRBJ1-2; possible D gene TRBD1, 5 bases. Trimming pared 3 bases from V and 0 bases from J, leaving 17 bases between. Per germline, CDR1 MDHEN and CDR2 SYDVKM. The CDR3 length is 17 residues. CDR3 in DNA: TGTGCCAGCAGTTTTACGGCAACCGGGGGGGCTAACTATGGCTACACCTTC. Its protein product is CASSFTATGGANYGYTF.

The rearrangement links TRBV7-2 to TRBJ2-3, with 9 bases lining up with TRBD1. Germline values: CDR1 SGHTA, CDR2 FQGNSA. The CDR3 sequence is 15 residues long. The junction had 3 bases not matched to a gene; V was cut back by 3 bases and J by 2 bases. The CDR3 sequence is CASSLGQGFTDTQYF. The CDR3 DNA reads TGTGCCAGCAGCTTGGGACAGGGTTTCACAGATACGCAGTATTTT. Supplemented by reference TRBV7-2 and TRBJ2-3, the full variable domain reads GAGVSQSPSNKVTEKGKDVELRCDPISGHTALYWYRQSLGQGLEFLIYFQGNSAPDKSGLPSDRFSAERTGGSVSTLTIQRTQQEDSAVYLCASSLGQGFTDTQYFGPGTRLTVL.

The V call is TRBV18, the J call TRBJ1-1; 9 bases are a match to TRBD1. V dropped 8 bases and J dropped 5; count of bases not matched to a gene: 9. CDR1 KGHSH and CDR2 LQKENI come from the germline V gene. The CDR3 consists of 14 residues. The DNA of the CDR3 is TGTGCCAGCAGCCGGGACAGGGATCATACTGAAGCTTTCTTT. Translated, it gives CASSRDRDHTEAFF.

The rearrangement uses TRBV5-1 and TRBJ1-2; D is unclear. This CDR3 comprises 13 residues. Germline V gene lookup returns CDR1 SGHRS and CDR2 YFSETQ. Trimming removed 0 bases from V and 5 bases from J, with 8 bases in between. CDR3 sequence (DNA): TGCGCCAGCAGCTTGGGCCCTGCGTATGGCTACACCTTC. This codes for CASSLGPAYGYTF.

In its sample, this clone was seen a few times. The genes are TRBV2 and TRBJ2-3; tentative D call: TRBD2 (5 bases). V was pared by 5 bases and J by 0 bases, with 12 bases between. The CDR3 length is 15 residues. Germline-derived CDR1 and CDR2 are SNHLY and FYNNEI. The CDR3 is CASSLPGGSTDTQYF. CDR3 coding DNA: TGTGCCAGCAGTCTTCCCGGCGGGAGCACAGATACGCAGTATTTT.

The chain joins TRBV28 to TRBJ2-1; 7 bases are shared with TRBD1. CDR3 size: 14 residues. With 5 bases clipped from V and 4 bases from J, the junction kept 5 bases outside the gene matches. Germline V gives CDR1 MDHEN, CDR2 SYDVKM. CDR3: CASSRNRGYNEQFF. For the CDR3, the DNA is TGTGCCAGCAGTCGGAACAGGGGATACAATGAGCAGTTCTTC.

The J gene is TRBJ2-6, the V gene TRBV4-2, with 10 bases matching TRBD1. V trimming: 1 base; J trimming: 2 bases; junction bases outside the gene matches: 8. There are 19 residues in the CDR3. Germline V CDR1 and CDR2: LGHNA, YNFKEQ. The CDR3 is CASSQGAGQGDAGANVLTF. DNA for the CDR3: TGTGCCAGCAGCCAAGGGGCCGGACAGGGGGATGCTGGGGCCAACGTCCTGACTTTC.

The genes are TRBV5-3 and TRBJ2-7; TRBD2 is a possible D gene (6 bases). TRBV5-3 is known as an ORF, though its function is uncertain. Trimming took 2 bases from V and 4 from J, leaving 13 bases between them. The CDR3 length is 14 residues. Here the CDR3 reads CARSFLAGRYEQYF. CDR3 sequence (DNA): TGTGCCAGAAGCTTTCTCGCGGGGAGGTACGAGCAGTACTTC.

The rearrangement links TRBV11-1 to TRBJ2-1; 8 positions agree with TRBD2. The trim removed 5 bases at V and 2 bases at J, leaving 17 bases unmatched. Germline CDR1 and CDR2: SGHAT and FQDESV (reference sequence). This CDR3 has 19 residues. The CDR3 here is CASSIRGGGPNPTYNEQFF. The CDR3 DNA reads as TGTGCCAGCAGCATTAGAGGCGGGGGGCCTAACCCAACCTACAATGAGCAGTTCTTC.

This sequence joins TRBV9 and TRBJ1-1, with 7 bases fitting TRBD1. The CDR3 runs 15 residues. The V segment lost 3 bases and the J segment 0 bases; nucleotides outside the gene matches: 5. Germline V CDR1 and CDR2: SGDLS, YYNGEE. The CDR3 nucleotides read TGTGCCAGCAGCGATCCCGGGACAGTGAACACTGAAGCTTTCTTT. Translation gives CASSDPGTVNTEAFF.

There are a few counts of this clone. The chain carries TRBV6-1 and TRBJ1-5, with unresolved D. The length of the CDR3 is 14 residues. Germline V gene sequence: CDR1 MNHNS, CDR2 SASEGT. Between the trimmed V and J ends, which lost 5 bases and 3 bases, there was a span of 11 bases. This CDR3 reads CASSNSQANQPQHF. CDR3 nucleotides: TGTGCCAGCAGTAACAGCCAAGCCAATCAGCCCCAGCATTTT.

The chain has TRBV5-6 and TRBJ1-1, with D perhaps TRBD1 (5 bases). The V and J ends lost 4 bases and 4 bases respectively, with 14 bases between them. The CDR3 covers 14 residues. Germline V CDR1 and CDR2: SGHDT, YYEEEE. The CDR3 sequence is CASSVRVLGTEAFF. The CDR3 region has the DNA TGTGCCAGCAGCGTCAGGGTTCTAGGCACTGAAGCTTTCTTT.

Here the CDR3 reads CASSLGQARNDEQYF. The CDR3, as DNA: TGTGCCAGCAGCTTGGGACAGGCTAGAAACGACGAGCAGTACTTC. This rearrangement joins TRBV5-4 to TRBJ2-7; tentatively, D is TRBD1 (6 bases). The germline gives CDR1 SGHNT, CDR2 YYREEE (reference sequence). This CDR3 region has 15 residues. Trimming stripped 0 bases from V and 5 bases from J, with 15 bases between.

This chain connects TRBV28 to TRBJ1-5, with D possibly TRBD1 on 6 matching bases. In germline, CDR1 is MDHEN, CDR2 SYDVKM. V dropped 3 bases and J dropped 3 bases, with 15 bases sitting between them. The CDR3 loop spans 16 amino acids. Written as DNA, the CDR3 is TGTGCCAGCAGTTTTAGGGGGTGGGAAACCAATCAGCCCCAGCATTTT. It yields the protein CASSFRGWETNQPQHF.